This T cell receptor beta chain was sequenced in a study of post-analysis software for immune sequencing data. Study overall: Patients had relapsing-remitting, secondary progressive or progressive-relapsing multiple sclerosis; some lacked subtype. Study results and caveats: Controls showed significantly higher normalized Chao1 diversity than did multiple sclerosis patients. Patients showed TRBV5-6, TRBV5-1 and TRBV20-1 among four to six TRBV segments more frequent than in controls.

There are 12 residues in the CDR3. CDR1 is SGHRS and CDR2 is YFSETQ in the germline V gene. V dropped 5 bases and J dropped 2 bases, with 6 bases sitting between them. Every TCR beta cDNA library bore unique molecular identifiers. TCRdb reprocessed the PCR reads via MiXCR and lists one record per CDR3 protein. The data hold 650,000 to 900,000 distinct CDR3 sequences, with around 42% observed a single time. As to this clonotype: Its antigen is unknown.

The receptor comes from a girl aged 10-17 years with multiple sclerosis. Sequenced input: blood. The V and J genes are TRBV5-1 and TRBJ2-3; D is perhaps TRBD1 (5 bases). CDR3 residues: CASRQDTDTQYF. The DNA of the CDR3 is TGCGCCAGCAGACAGGACACAGATACGCAGTATTTT. The full variable domain, rest sourced from reference TRBV5-1 and TRBJ2-3, is KAGVTQTPRYLIKTRGQQVTLSCSPISGHRSVSWYQQTPGQGLQFLFEYFSETQRNKGNFPGRFSGRQFSNSRSEMNVSTLELGDSALYLCASRQDTDTQYFGPGTRLTVL.